This is a list of T cell receptor beta chains from one sample in a study of technical replicates of blood from several donors. Produced via immunoSEQ multiplex PCR; TCRdb's table is partial and in-frame only. Of some 68,000 clones listed, roughly 92% are singletons. Sequencing input: T cells isolated from PBMCs. Source of these receptors: a human donor in good health. CDR3s include the opening cysteine and the closing phenylalanine or tryptophan. Fields, in order: clone size, V gene, J gene, D gene, CDR3 DNA, CDR3 protein. D genes are given only for firm matches. Size is stated for part of the rows, as once, few or many counts, or as a class when the clone is expanded.

NA	TRBV6-5	TRBJ1-2	NA	TGTGCCAGCAGTTACGACAGTACTATAGGCTACACCTTC	CASSYDSTIGYTF
NA	TRBV5-5	TRBJ2-7	TRBD2	TGTGCCAGCAGCTTGGCGGGACTAGCGGACACCTACGAGCAGTACTTC	CASSLAGLADTYEQYF
NA	TRBV30	TRBJ2-7	TRBD1	TGTGCCTGGAGTACGACAGGGGGAGCGAATAGCGAGCAGTACTTC	CAWSTTGGANSEQYF
NA	TRBV4-3	TRBJ2-3	TRBD2	TGCGCCAGCAGCCAAACCGGGAGGCCCACAGATACGCAGTATTTT	CASSQTGRPTDTQYF
NA	TRBV14	TRBJ1-2	NA	TGTGCCAGCAGCTTCGGACGATGGGGGCATGGCTACACCTTC	CASSFGRWGHGYTF
NA	TRBV6-4	TRBJ1-5	NA	TGTGCCAGCCCTTCGGTACAGGAGCCATGTCAGCCCCAGCATTTT	CASPSVQEPCQPQHF
NA	TRBV6-5	TRBJ2-3	NA	TGTGCCAGCAGCTCCGGACTGTCGGATACGCAGTATTTT	CASSSGLSDTQYF
NA	TRBV28	TRBJ2-1	NA	TGTGCCAGCAGTCTAGAGGGCTCCAATGAGCAGTTCTTC	CASSLEGSNEQFF
NA	TRBV27	TRBJ1-5	NA	TGTGCCAGCAGTTTATCCCCAGGGGTTCAGCCCCAGCATTTT	CASSLSPGVQPQHF
NA	TRBV4-1	TRBJ1-2	TRBD1	TGCGCCAGCAGCTTTCCCCGGACAGGATTTTATGGCTACACCTTC	CASSFPRTGFYGYTF
NA	TRBV9	TRBJ2-1	NA	TGTGCCAGCAGCGCGGGAGCCTACAATGAGCAGTTCTTC	CASSAGAYNEQFF
NA	TRBV7-2	TRBJ2-3	TRBD2	TGTGCCAGCAGCTTAGTAGCGGGGATCACAGATACGCAGTATTTT	CASSLVAGITDTQYF
NA	TRBV10-1	TRBJ2-2	TRBD1	TGCGCCAGCAGTGAGCAGGGGGCCCCCCTAGCAGATTGGACCGGGGAGCTGTTTTTT	CASSEQGAPLADWTGELFF
once	TRBV4-2	TRBJ2-2	NA	TGTGCCAGCAGCCAAGATTCGGGGATCACCGGGGAGCTGTTTTTT	CASSQDSGITGELFF
NA	TRBV7-9	TRBJ1-1	TRBD1	TGTGCCAGCAGCTTTGGACAGGGGGCAGCTGGGACTGAAGCTTTCTTT	CASSFGQGAAGTEAFF
NA	TRBV5-1	TRBJ2-2	NA	TGCGCCAGCAGCTTGCCGGGAGATTCCACCGGGGAGCTGTTTTTT	CASSLPGDSTGELFF
once	TRBV7-7	TRBJ2-2	TRBD1	TGTGCTAGCAGCTCGAACAACAGGGGCGGGGAGCTGTTTTTT	CASSSNNRGGELFF
NA	TRBV9	TRBJ2-7	NA	TGTGCCAGCAGCGATTCCTTACGGGGCTACGAGCAGTACTTC	CASSDSLRGYEQYF
NA	TRBV6-5	TRBJ2-3	TRBD2	TGTGCCAGCAGAGGGACTAGCGGGAGGTATACGCAGTATTTT	CASRGTSGRYTQYF
once	TRBV30	TRBJ2-3	TRBD2	TGTGCCTGGGTCGGGACTAGCGGGCTATATACGCAGTATTTT	CAWVGTSGLYTQYF
NA	TRBV10-3	TRBJ2-7	NA	TGTGCCACCTCGCTTAGGGGCTACGAGCAGTACTTC	CATSLRGYEQYF
NA	TRBV19	TRBJ1-1	NA	TGTGCCAGTAGTATAAGCAGGGTTGGAACTGAAGCTTTCTTT	CASSISRVGTEAFF
NA	TRBV20-1	TRBJ1-1	NA	TGCAGTCCTAATAATGAAGCTTTCTTT	CSPNNEAFF
NA	TRBV4-3	TRBJ2-2	TRBD2	TGCGCCAGCAGCCAAGAGCTTAGCGGGTTCGCGAACACCGGGGAGCTGTTTTTT	CASSQELSGFANTGELFF
once	TRBV5-4	TRBJ2-7	TRBD1	TGTGCCAGCAGAACCGGGACAGGTTCAACCTACGAGCAGTACTTC	CASRTGTGSTYEQYF
NA	TRBV2	TRBJ2-5	TRBD2	TGTGCCAGCAGTGAAATTGCGGGAGGTGAGACCCAGTACTTC	CASSEIAGGETQYF
NA	TRBV10-1	TRBJ2-3	NA	TGCGCCAGCAGTAAGACTCAAGGCACAGATACGCAGTATTTT	CASSKTQGTDTQYF
NA	TRBV4-3	TRBJ2-7	NA	TGCGCCAGCAGCCAAGATCTAGGGAGCTACGAGCAGTACTTC	CASSQDLGSYEQYF
NA	TRBV5-6	TRBJ2-1	TRBD1	TGTGCCAGCAGCTTGCGTATAGGACCAGGGGGCAATGAGCAGTTCTTC	CASSLRIGPGGNEQFF
NA	TRBV4-3	TRBJ2-7	TRBD1	TGCGCCAGCAGCCGGACAGGAAGCTCCTACGAGCAGTACTTC	CASSRTGSSYEQYF
few	TRBV6-1	TRBJ1-5	NA	TGTGCCAGCAGTGAACTCGGGAAGGGTCAGCCCCAGCATTTT	CASSELGKGQPQHF
NA	TRBV6-5	TRBJ2-1	NA	TGTGCCAGCAGGTCCCCGACTAGCTCCTACAATGAGCAGTTCTTC	CASRSPTSSYNEQFF
NA	TRBV30	TRBJ2-7	TRBD2	TGTGCCTGGAGTACAGCGGGAGGGCAGGAGCAGTACTTC	CAWSTAGGQEQYF
NA	TRBV27	TRBJ2-5	NA	TGTGCCAGCAGTGCGTCGTTCAGGGGAGAGACCCAGTACTTC	CASSASFRGETQYF
NA	TRBV18	TRBJ2-6	TRBD1	TGTGCCAGCTCACCAAGGACGGGACAGGGAGGTTCTGGGGCCAACGTCCTGACTTTC	CASSPRTGQGGSGANVLTF
NA	TRBV7-9	TRBJ1-1	TRBD1	TGTGCCAGCAGCGCGACAGGGGTGAACACTGAAGCTTTCTTT	CASSATGVNTEAFF
NA	TRBV27	TRBJ1-5	TRBD1	TGTGCCAGCAGTTCAAATCTTATCAGGGGGAATCAGCCCCAGCATTTT	CASSSNLIRGNQPQHF
NA	TRBV19	TRBJ1-5	TRBD1	TGTGCCAGTAAGACTACCGGGACAGTGGATCAGCCCCAGCATTTT	CASKTTGTVDQPQHF
NA	TRBV7-3	TRBJ1-1	TRBD1	TGTGCCAGCAGCGAGACAGGGGGCAACACTGAAGCTTTCTTT	CASSETGGNTEAFF
NA	TRBV15	TRBJ1-1	NA	TGTGCCACCAGCTTCCGACAGAGGAACACTGAAGCTTTCTTT	CATSFRQRNTEAFF
NA	TRBV11-3	TRBJ2-1	NA	TGTGCCAGCAGCGACGGGTCGTATGCCTACAATGAGCAGTTCTTC	CASSDGSYAYNEQFF
NA	TRBV12-5	TRBJ2-3	TRBD2	TGTGCTAGCGCGAGCGGGATCACAGATACGCAGTATTTT	CASASGITDTQYF
NA	TRBV15	TRBJ1-5	NA	TGTGCCACCGCCGGCAGGGGCAATCAGCCCCAGCATTTT	CATAGRGNQPQHF
NA	TRBV2	TRBJ2-5	NA	TGTGCCAGCAGTGACAGGAACCCCCAAGAGACCCAGTACTTC	CASSDRNPQETQYF
NA	TRBV7-2	TRBJ2-1	TRBD2	TGTGCCAGCAGCCGAGGACTAGCGGGGTACAATGAGCAGTTCTTC	CASSRGLAGYNEQFF
few	TRBV4-1	TRBJ1-1	NA	TGCGCCAGCAGCCAAGTAGTGGGCGCTGAAGCTTTCTTT	CASSQVVGAEAFF
NA	TRBV6-5	TRBJ2-7	NA	TGTGCCAGCAGTTACTCGCCGGGAGACTACGAGCAGTACTTC	CASSYSPGDYEQYF
NA	TRBV7-3	TRBJ2-7	TRBD1	TGTGCCAGCAGCCCCACAGGGGGCGGGTACGAGCAGTACTTC	CASSPTGGGYEQYF
NA	TRBV7-2	TRBJ1-2	NA	TGTGCCAGCAGCTTAGTTCGTGCACGGTTAAACTATGGCTACACCTTC	CASSLVRARLNYGYTF
NA	TRBV6-1	TRBJ1-1	NA	TGTGCCAGCAGTGTTGGGACACCGAACGTGAACACTGAAGCTTTCTTT	CASSVGTPNVNTEAFF
NA	TRBV27	TRBJ2-7	NA	TGTGCCAGCAGTTTATCTTTAGGGACTCTAGATTACGAGCAGTACTTC	CASSLSLGTLDYEQYF
NA	TRBV2	TRBJ1-1	NA	TGTGCCAGCACAACCGGCGGGGCTGAAGCTTTCTTT	CASTTGGAEAFF
NA	TRBV6-5	TRBJ1-5	NA	TGTGCCAGCAGTTACTCTCCCAGTCCTAATCAGCCCCAGCATTTT	CASSYSPSPNQPQHF
few	TRBV29-1	TRBJ1-1	NA	TGCAGCGTTGAAGGAGGGCTGGGTGGTGAAGCTTTCTTT	CSVEGGLGGEAFF
NA	TRBV19	TRBJ1-2	TRBD1	TGTGCCAGTAGTATTACGGGACAGGGCAACTATGGCTACACCTTC	CASSITGQGNYGYTF